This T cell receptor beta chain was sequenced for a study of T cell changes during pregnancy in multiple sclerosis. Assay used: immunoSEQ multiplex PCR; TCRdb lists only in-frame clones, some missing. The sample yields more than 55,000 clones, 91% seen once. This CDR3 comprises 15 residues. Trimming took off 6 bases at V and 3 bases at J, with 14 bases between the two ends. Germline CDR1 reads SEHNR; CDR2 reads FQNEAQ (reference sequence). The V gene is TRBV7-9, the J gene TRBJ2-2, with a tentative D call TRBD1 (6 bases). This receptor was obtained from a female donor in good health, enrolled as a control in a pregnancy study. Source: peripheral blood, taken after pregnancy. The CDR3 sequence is CASSLHRVDTGELFF. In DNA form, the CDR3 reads TGTGCCAGCAGTCTTCACAGGGTCGACACCGGGGAGCTGTTTTTT.